These 30 T cell receptor beta chains came from one sample sequenced in a study of T-cell memory formation after mild COVID-19. TCRdb redid the calling of the 5' RACE reads with MiXCR, one entry per CDR3 protein. The data show 200,000 to 300,000 distinct CDR3 sequences, roughly 9.4% seen once. The material sequenced was PBMCs or a T cell subset sorted from them (not recorded which). The receptors shown here come from a man aged 18 to 30 who had mild COVID-19 (a few samples of this study predate the infection). Cell type and time point are not known.

The genes are TRBV7-9 and TRBJ1-4; D is undetermined. CDR3 length: 15 amino acids. V lost 1 base to trimming and J lost 2 bases, with 8 bases between them. The germline V gene encodes CDR1 SEHNR and CDR2 FQNEAQ (reference sequence). The CDR3 nucleotides are TGTGCCAGCAGCTTAGTCCGCTCGACTAATGAAAAACTGTTTTTT. It translates to CASSLVRSTNEKLFF. The whole variable domain, remainder taken from reference TRBV7-9 and TRBJ1-4, is DTGVSQNPRHKITKRGQNVTFRCDPISEHNRLYWYRQTLGQGPEFLTYFQNEAQLEKSRLLSDRFSAERPKGSFSTLEIQRTEQGDSAMYLCASSLVRSTNEKLFFGSGTQLSVL.

This clonotype was seen repeatedly, ten times or more. The rearrangement joins TRBV4-2 to TRBJ2-7; TRBD2 aligns across 11 bases. The CDR3 loop spans 15 amino acids. V dropped 2 bases and J dropped 1; count of bases not matched to a gene: 1. From germline, CDR1 is LGHNA and CDR2 YNFKEQ. This CDR3 is CASSQIAGGSYEQYF. In nucleotides, the CDR3 is TGTGCCAGCAGCCAAATAGCGGGGGGGTCCTACGAGCAGTACTTC.

This clonotype was recorded at least ten times. The chain uses TRBV29-1 and TRBJ2-1; no clear D. CDR3 length: 11 residues. Trimming left V 1 base short and J 9 bases short, with 7 bases between. The germline gives CDR1 SQVTM, CDR2 ANQGSEA. For the CDR3, the DNA is TGCAGCGTTGAAGTGCGTAGTGAGCAGTTCTTC. As protein: CSVEVRSEQFF.

The chain joins TRBV6-1 to TRBJ2-5; D uncertain. CDR3 length: 15 residues. Germline V gene data show CDR1 as MNHNS and CDR2 as SASEGT. V gave up 5 bases and J gave up 5 bases, with 18 bases separating them. The CDR3: CASSRPPPTSETQYF. CDR3 DNA sequence: TGTGCCAGCAGTCGCCCGCCTCCTACTTCGGAGACCCAGTACTTC.

This clonotype was seen only a few times. The chain recombines TRBV6-5 with TRBJ1-5; TRBD1 matches 10 bases. Trimming cost V 0 bases and J 7 bases; bases outside gene matches: 3. The germline V gene encodes CDR1 MNHEY and CDR2 SVGAGI. The CDR3 sequence is 15 residues long. This CDR3 is CASSYSTGGGQPQHF. The CDR3 bases are TGTGCCAGCAGTTACTCGACAGGGGGCGGGCAGCCCCAGCATTTT.

This clonotype turned up a few times. The chain links TRBV11-3 to TRBJ2-1; 9 nucleotides match TRBD1. In germline, CDR1 is SGHNT, CDR2 YENEEA. This CDR3 has 17 amino acids. Unmatched junction bases numbered 12, after V lost 2 bases and J lost 7 bases. The CDR3 nucleotides read TGTGCCAGCAGCTTAACAAATACCGGGACAGGGTGGAATGAGCAGTTCTTC. Its protein product is CASSLTNTGTGWNEQFF.

This chain connects TRBV5-1 to TRBJ2-1, with 7 bases fitting TRBD1. Germline V gene lookup returns CDR1 SGHRS and CDR2 YFSETQ. This CDR3 region has 14 residues. The trim removed 4 bases at V and 8 bases at J, leaving 9 bases unmatched. In DNA form, the CDR3 reads TGCGCCAGCAGCCCCAGGCCCGGACAGGATGAGCAGTTCTTC. Its translation: CASSPRPGQDEQFF.

This sequence joins TRBV7-2 and TRBJ2-5; 7 nucleotides align to TRBD2. Germline V lookup: CDR1 SGHTA, CDR2 FQGNSA. The CDR3 runs to 13 residues. Trimming took 4 bases from V and 7 from J; bases not matched to a gene: 6. As DNA, the CDR3 is TGTGCCAGCAGCTCAGTTGGGGAGGGGACCCAGTACTTC. The encoded protein is CASSSVGEGTQYF.

This clonotype was found many times. The chain carries TRBV7-9 and TRBJ2-7, with 10 bases that match TRBD1. The CDR3 has 15 amino acids. Trimming cost V 4 bases and J 10 bases; bases outside gene matches: 13. Germline values: CDR1 SEHNR, CDR2 FQNEAQ (reference sequence). The CDR3 loop reads CASSSAGTGELRQYF. The CDR3 coding sequence is TGTGCCAGCAGCTCGGCCGGGACAGGGGAGCTACGTCAGTACTTC.

V usage is TRBV18 and J usage is TRBJ1-5; 9 bases fit TRBD1. CDR3 length equals 15 residues. The germline gives CDR1 KGHSH, CDR2 LQKENI. V dropped 5 bases and J dropped 2; count of bases not matched to a gene: 4. CDR3 sequence (DNA): TGTGCCAGCTCAGAACAGGGGGCGGGCAATCAGCCCCAGCATTTT. Protein product: CASSEQGAGNQPQHF.

CDR3 region: CSVTRLAGTSTDTQYF. CDR3 nucleotides: TGCAGTGTCACCAGACTAGCGGGGACTAGCACAGATACGCAGTATTTT. This chain uses TRBV20-1 with TRBJ2-3; 11 bases are a match to TRBD2. Germline V gene lookup returns CDR1 DFQATT and CDR2 SNEGSKA (reference sequence). With 7 bases clipped from V and 0 bases from J, the junction kept 9 bases outside the gene matches. The CDR3 consists of 16 residues.

Only a few counts were recorded for this clonotype. CDR3 amino acids: CASWDQGSTEAFF. For the CDR3, the DNA is TGTGCCAGTTGGGACCAGGGCTCCACTGAAGCTTTCTTT. The V and J genes are TRBV12-3 or TRBV12-4 and TRBJ1-1; the D gene is possibly TRBD1 (5 bases). Trimming removed 9 bases at V and 4 bases at J, with 15 bases between. The CDR3 sequence is 13 residues long.

This clonotype was found a few times. This rearrangement joins TRBV20-1 to TRBJ2-3; 14 nucleotides line up with TRBD2. CDR3 length: 17 residues. V gave up 3 bases and J gave up 1 base; unmatched junction bases: 6. Germline values: CDR1 DFQATT, CDR2 SNEGSKA (reference sequence). The CDR3 nucleotides are TGCAGTGCTAGTGGACCGGGACTAGCGGGGGGCACAGATACGCAGTATTTT. Its translation: CSASGPGLAGGTDTQYF.

This chain links TRBV7-3 with TRBJ2-1, with TRBD2 identical over 9 bases. Germline V lookup: CDR1 SGHTA, CDR2 FQGTGA. Trimming at V came to 6 bases and at J to 3 bases, leaving 6 bases not matched to a gene. CDR3 length: 15 amino acids. This CDR3 is CASSPGTSIYNEQFF. CDR3 bases: TGTGCCAGCAGTCCCGGGACTAGCATCTACAATGAGCAGTTCTTC. The full variable domain, completed using reference TRBV7-3 and TRBJ2-1, is GAGVSQTPSNKVTEKGKYVELRCDPISGHTALYWYRQSLGQGPEFLIYFQGTGAADDSGLPNDRFFAVRPEGSVSTLKIQRTERGDSAVYLCASSPGTSIYNEQFFGPGTRLTVL.

This sequence joins TRBV6-2 or TRBV6-3 and TRBJ1-2; D may be TRBD1 (6 bases). Trimming pared 7 bases from V and 2 bases from J, leaving 17 bases between. The germline gives CDR1 MNHEY, CDR2 SVGEGT. The CDR3 is made up of 15 amino acids. CDR3 DNA: TGTGCCAGCACCATAGACACGACAGGAAACTATGGCTACACCTTC. Its protein is CASTIDTTGNYGYTF.

The chain joins TRBV10-2 to TRBJ2-3; no definite D call. Germline V lookup: CDR1 WSHSY, CDR2 SAAADI. V was pared by 3 bases and J by 9 bases, with 7 bases between. The CDR3 sequence is 11 residues long. In nucleotides, the CDR3 is TGCGCCAGCAGTGAAGCCTTGACGCAGTATTTT. The encoded protein is CASSEALTQYF.

This clonotype was found many times. The chain recombines TRBV20-1 with TRBJ1-5; D call uncertain. The CDR3 loop spans 12 amino acids. Trimming stripped 5 bases from V and 4 bases from J, with 9 bases between. Per germline, CDR1 DFQATT and CDR2 SNEGSKA (reference sequence). The DNA of the CDR3 is TGCAGTGCTGTTTCCGGGAATCAGCCCCAGCATTTT. As protein: CSAVSGNQPQHF.

The gene calls are TRBV5-4 and TRBJ1-6; D remains unclear. This CDR3 has 16 residues. V lost 1 base, J lost 3 bases, and 11 bases lay in between. Germline-derived CDR1 and CDR2 are SGHNT and YYREEE (reference sequence). CDR3 loop: CASSLSGVSYNSPLHF. The CDR3 nucleotides are TGTGCCAGCAGCTTGAGCGGAGTTAGCTATAATTCACCCCTCCACTTT.

This clonotype was recorded many times. This chain links TRBV7-2 with TRBJ1-5; D gene ambiguous. Germline CDR1 reads SGHTA; CDR2 reads FQGNSA. The CDR3 extends over 13 amino acids. V was shortened by 5 bases and J by 3 bases, with 8 bases between the two germline ends. CDR3 loop: CASSRELNQPQHF. The CDR3 coding sequence is TGTGCCAGCAGCCGAGAGCTCAATCAGCCCCAGCATTTT.

This clonotype occurred a few times. The chain employs TRBV18 and TRBJ2-1; 7 bases agree with TRBD2. The CDR3 has 16 residues. The V gene end was trimmed by 1 base and the J gene end by 0 bases; junction bases not matched to a gene: 3. The V gene's germline CDR1 is KGHSH and CDR2 LQKENI. The CDR3 reads CASSPRGGSSYNEQFF. In nucleotides, the CDR3 is TGTGCCAGCTCACCACGCGGCGGGAGCTCCTACAATGAGCAGTTCTTC.

This clonotype was observed a few times. The chain couples TRBV6-1 to TRBJ2-5; D is tentatively TRBD1 or TRBD2 (5 bases each). V was pared by 9 bases and J by 4 bases, with 21 bases between. CDR1 is MNHNS, CDR2 SASEGT, per germline. CDR3 length: 15 amino acids. In nucleotides, the CDR3 is TGTGCCAGTAACCCGGGACCCGCGTATCGAGAGACCCAGTACTTC. It yields the protein CASNPGPAYRETQYF.

This clonotype was detected a few times. The chain has TRBV5-1 and TRBJ2-5; the match to TRBD1 covers 9 bases. The CDR3 has 14 amino acids. Germline-derived CDR1 and CDR2 are SGHRS and YFSETQ. After removal of 1 base from V and 5 bases from J, the junction contained 3 bases not matched to a gene. The CDR3 is CASSLWDREETQYF. The CDR3 DNA is TGCGCCAGCAGCTTGTGGGACAGGGAGGAGACCCAGTACTTC.

The CDR3 protein is CASSQAGFKAGANVLTF. Written as DNA, the CDR3 is TGTGCCAGCAGCCAAGCAGGGTTTAAGGCTGGGGCCAACGTCCTGACTTTC. The chain carries TRBV14 and TRBJ2-6, with D possibly matching TRBD1 (5 bases). The CDR3 has 17 residues. Trimming removed 1 base from V and 2 bases from J, with 12 bases in between. Germline-derived CDR1 and CDR2 are SGHDN and FVKESK.

This rearrangement joins TRBV11-2 to TRBJ1-5; 7 positions match TRBD1. Trimming took 0 bases from V and 10 from J; bases not matched to a gene: 3. There are 13 residues in the CDR3. Germline loops: CDR1 SGHAT, CDR2 FQNNGV. Here the CDR3 reads CASSLDYRGPQHF. The CDR3 nucleotides are TGTGCCAGCAGCTTAGATTACAGGGGACCCCAGCATTTT.

Only a few counts were recorded for this clonotype. The genes are TRBV11-2 and TRBJ2-7; D gene unclear. V lost 1 base to trimming and J lost 6 bases, with 10 bases between them. The CDR3 is 13 residues long. Looked up from germline, CDR1 is SGHAT and CDR2 is FQNNGV. CDR3: CASSLVGFAEQYF. In nucleotides, the CDR3 is TGTGCCAGCAGCTTAGTCGGGTTTGCCGAGCAGTACTTC. Full variable domain (missing parts from reference TRBV11-2 and TRBJ2-7): EAGVAQSPRYKIIEKRQSVAFWCNPISGHATLYWYQQILGQGPKLLIQFQNNGVVDDSQLPKDRFSAERLKGVDSTLKIQPAKLEDSAVYLCASSLVGFAEQYFGPGTRLTVT.

This clonotype has just a few counts. The chain combines TRBV5-1 with TRBJ2-2, with D perhaps TRBD1 or TRBD2 (7 bases each). The CDR3 consists of 15 residues. Germline-derived CDR1 and CDR2 are SGHRS and YFSETQ. Trimming pared 4 bases from V and 6 bases from J, leaving 16 bases between. CDR3 loop: CASSPQGGPSGELFF. Written as DNA, the CDR3 is TGCGCCAGCAGCCCCCAGGGGGGGCCCTCCGGGGAGCTGTTTTTT.

This clonotype was detected ten times or more. The genes are TRBV5-6 and TRBJ2-4; D is unresolved. The germline V gene encodes CDR1 SGHDT and CDR2 YYEEEE. V lost 4 bases and J lost 9, with 11 bases in between. There are 12 residues in the CDR3. CDR3: CASSGSESIQYF. CDR3 nucleotides: TGTGCCAGCAGCGGAAGTGAGAGCATTCAGTACTTC.

The V gene is TRBV5-1, the J gene TRBJ1-6; the D is unclear. Per germline, CDR1 SGHRS and CDR2 YFSETQ. CDR3 length equals 14 residues. V lost 2 bases and J 8 bases, leaving 11 bases between the germline ends. The CDR3 bases are TGCGCCAGCAGCTTCCCGGGGAGCCATTCACCCCTCCACTTT. Residues: CASSFPGSHSPLHF.

This clonotype was seen a few times. This sequence joins TRBV7-2 and TRBJ1-2; possibly TRBD1 for D (6 bases). Germline values: CDR1 SGHTA, CDR2 FQGNSA. V lost 11 bases and J lost 8, with 18 bases in between. The CDR3 sequence is 12 residues long. Here the CDR3 DNA reads TGTGCCGTTCAATATGGGGGCCAGGGCTACACCTTC. This gives the protein CAVQYGGQGYTF.

J is TRBJ2-3 and V is TRBV5-4; D is possibly TRBD2 (6 bases). CDR1 is SGHNT, CDR2 YYREEE, per germline (reference sequence). The CDR3 has 15 residues. V was pared by 1 base and J by 1 base, with 10 bases between. In DNA form, the CDR3 reads TGTGCCAGCAGCTTGCCCGGCGGGGGCACAGATACGCAGTATTTT. Protein: CASSLPGGGTDTQYF. The full variable domain, completed using reference TRBV5-4 and TRBJ2-3, is ETGVTQSPTHLIKTRGQQVTLRCSSQSGHNTVSWYQQALGQGPQFIFQYYREEENGRGNFPPRFSGLQFPNYSSELNVNALELDDSALYLCASSLPGGGTDTQYFGPGTRLTVL.